Below, 12 T cell receptor beta chains from the same sample are listed, as sequenced in a study of blood T cell repertoires in COVID-19. Clones were sequenced by immunoSEQ multiplex PCR, and TCRdb holds only the in-frame ones, with some missing. Among approximately 150,000 clones listed, roughly 84% were seen once. Sequences were obtained from PBMCs or T cells enriched from blood (not recorded which). The receptors here all came from a man aged 55 to 70 who had recovered from COVID-19.

The J gene is TRBJ2-5, the V gene TRBV9; 7 bases agree with TRBD2. V lost 0 bases, J lost 5 bases, and 4 bases stayed unmatched. The CDR3 spans 14 residues. Germline loops: CDR1 SGDLS, CDR2 YYNGEE. CDR3 residues: CASSVAAAGETQYF. The CDR3 DNA reads TGTGCCAGCAGCGTAGCGGCAGCGGGGGAGACCCAGTACTTC.

The chain uses TRBV21-1 and TRBJ2-1; TRBD2 is taken as the D call from the table, unchecked against the DNA. TRBV21-1 is flagged as a pseudogene. The CDR3 contains 18 residues. The CDR3 loop reads CASSKGLAGFSVYNEQFF. The CDR3 coding sequence is TGTGCCAGCAGCAAAGGACTAGCGGGATTCTCCGTTTACAATGAGCAGTTCTTC.

This clone was counted only a few times. The rearrangement links TRBV7-2 to TRBJ2-7, with TRBD2 matching 8 bases. V dropped 0 bases and J dropped 2; count of bases not matched to a gene: 6. Looked up from germline, CDR1 is SGHTA and CDR2 is FQGNSA. The CDR3 sequence is 16 residues long. The CDR3 nucleotides read TGTGCCAGCAGCTTAGCTTCCGGGAGGGCTACCTACGAGCAGTACTTC. Translated, it gives CASSLASGRATYEQYF.

This chain uses TRBV30 with TRBJ2-3; 9 bases map to TRBD1. V lost 8 bases, J lost 0 bases, and 6 bases stayed unmatched. Germline CDR1 and CDR2: GTSNPN and SVGIG (reference sequence). The length of the CDR3 is 14 residues. CDR3 residues: CAKRTGASTDTQYF. CDR3 in DNA: TGTGCCAAACGGACAGGGGCTAGCACAGATACGCAGTATTTT. Complete variable domain (other parts from reference TRBV30 and TRBJ2-3): SQTIHQWPATLVQPVGSPLSLECTVEGTSNPNLYWYRQAAGRGLQLLFYSVGIGQISSEVPQNLSASRPQDRQFILSSKKLLLSDSGFYLCAKRTGASTDTQYFGPGTRLTVL.

J is TRBJ2-7 and V is TRBV30; tentatively, D is TRBD1 (6 bases). Germline V gene sequence: CDR1 GTSNPN, CDR2 SVGIG (reference sequence). The CDR3 runs to 12 residues. V was cut by 3 bases and J by 6 bases, with 12 bases left in between. The CDR3 reads CAWRPGQLEQYF. The CDR3 nucleotides are TGTGCCTGGAGGCCGGGACAACTCGAGCAGTACTTC.

The CDR3 is CASSLTLEGDEQFF. The CDR3 DNA reads TGTGCCAGCAGCCTAACTTTGGAGGGAGATGAGCAGTTCTTC. This chain links TRBV7-9 with TRBJ2-1; a weak D match, TRBD2 (6 bases). Trimming pared 5 bases from V and 8 bases from J, leaving 16 bases between. CDR3 length: 14 amino acids. Germline lookup yields CDR1 SEHNR and CDR2 FQNEAQ (reference sequence).

In DNA form, the CDR3 reads TGTGCCAGCAGCCAAACGACAGGGTCCCATTCACCCCTCCACTTT. It encodes CASSQTTGSHSPLHF. V is TRBV14 and J is TRBJ1-6; 7 bases line up with TRBD1. This CDR3 is 15 amino acids long. Unmatched junction bases numbered 6, after V lost 2 bases and J lost 8 bases. CDR1 and CDR2 (germline): SGHDN, FVKESK.

This clone appeared a single time. V is TRBV5-1 and J is TRBJ2-7, with 7 bases identical to TRBD1. Germline V gene data show CDR1 as SGHRS and CDR2 as YFSETQ. V lost 3 bases, J lost 4 bases, and 16 bases stayed unmatched. The CDR3 is made up of 17 amino acids. The CDR3 region is CASSWPGTAPFIYEQYF. Here the CDR3 DNA reads TGCGCCAGCAGCTGGCCAGGGACAGCTCCATTCATTTACGAGCAGTACTTC.

The chain combines TRBV19 with TRBJ1-5, with 7 bases aligning to TRBD1. Germline V lookup: CDR1 LNHDA, CDR2 SQIVND (reference sequence). J was trimmed by 4 bases and V by 3 bases; bases with no gene match: 3. This CDR3 has 14 amino acids. As DNA, the CDR3 is TGTGCCAGTAGTATCCTGGGACAGAATCAGCCCCAGCATTTT. It is translated as CASSILGQNQPQHF.

V gene TRBV4-1 combines with J gene TRBJ1-5; D might be TRBD1 (5 bases). In germline, CDR1 is MGHRA, CDR2 YSYEKL. V shed 1 base and J shed 6 bases, with 10 bases lying between them. This CDR3 region has 14 residues. CDR3 nucleotides: TGCGCCAGCAGCCAAGCAGGGATCGGTCAGCCCCAGCATTTT. Translating gives CASSQAGIGQPQHF.

As DNA, the CDR3 is TGTGCCAGCAGTTTACACCGGGGCGCAGGGGACTCCTACGAGCAGTACTTC. Protein sequence: CASSLHRGAGDSYEQYF. This chain joins TRBV28 and TRBJ2-7; possibly TRBD1 for D (6 bases). Trimming shortened V by 2 bases and J by 0 bases, and 17 bases separated the two germline ends. The CDR3 covers 17 residues. The germline V gene has CDR1 MDHEN and CDR2 SYDVKM. Full variable domain (missing parts from reference TRBV28 and TRBJ2-7): DVKVTQSSRYLVKRTGEKVFLECVQDMDHENMFWYRQDPGLGLRLIYFSYDVKMKEKGDIPEGYSVSREKKERFSLILESASTNQTSMYLCASSLHRGAGDSYEQYFGPGTRLTVT.

The chain recombines TRBV5-8 with TRBJ1-5; D possibly corresponds to TRBD1 (6 bases). The germline gives CDR1 SGHTS, CDR2 YDEGEE. The CDR3 sequence is 17 residues long. V dropped 0 bases and J dropped 2 bases, with 15 bases sitting between them. The CDR3 here is CASSLGLQGPRNQPQHF. DNA of the CDR3: TGTGCCAGCAGCTTGGGACTCCAGGGGCCGCGCAATCAGCCCCAGCATTTT.